The text below deals with one TCR beta chain. Antigen: not known. The data stem from a study of CD8+CD57+ T cells in acquired aplastic anemia. About the study: Mean yield of DNA from sorted CD4+ and CD8+ cells was roughly 3.2 ug. Study outcomes and limitations: Significant differences in CD8+ Simpson's diversity were not observed between patients and controls. Patients and controls shared nearly 30 CD8+ CDR3 sequences, which appeared highly expressed in patients and within their immunodominant clones.

The TCR beta profiling, which covered VDJ combination and CDR3 sequence, was carried out using genomic DNA as the template. TCRdb passed the reads through MiXCR, listing each CDR3 protein once. The repertoire includes around 430,000 distinct CDR3 sequences, more than 25% of them detected once, and nearly 0.85% sits in the top ten. Trimming removed 1 base from V and 1 base from J, with 10 bases in between. Germline V gene data show CDR1 as LGHDT and CDR2 as YNNKEL (reference sequence). There are 16 residues in the CDR3. Patients sequenced had flow cytometry evidence of CD8+CD57+ cell expansion. The sample consisted of sorted CD4+, CD8+, or CD8+CD57+ T cells (not recorded which) from PBMCs. The genes are TRBV3-1 and TRBJ2-2, with unresolved D. The receptor was derived from a human donor with aplastic anemia. The DNA of the CDR3 is TGTGCCAGCAGCCAAGCGGGTTTTTGGAACACCGGGGAGCTGTTTTTT. It codes for CASSQAGFWNTGELFF.